These 18 T cell receptor beta chains originate from one sample sequenced in a study of T cell responses to AZD1222 COVID-19 vaccine. TCRdb's copy holds only in-frame clones and misses some; the assay was immunoSEQ multiplex PCR. The table records 100,000 to 150,000 clones, about 91% of them present only once. This material consisted of peripheral blood, taken on day 0 of AZD1222 vaccination. The receptors here all came from an adult in good health.

The V call is TRBV27, the J call TRBJ1-2; D possibly corresponds to TRBD1 (5 bases). The germline V and J ends were trimmed by 5 bases and 7 bases, with 23 bases remaining between them. This CDR3 comprises 16 residues. Per germline, CDR1 MNHEY and CDR2 SMNVEV (reference sequence). For the CDR3, the DNA is TGTGCCAGCAGTATAGCCGGGGCCAGCCCGCCGGCTGGCTACACCTTC. Protein: CASSIAGASPPAGYTF.

CDR3 sequence: CAISESTSLAGSAVGEQFF. CDR3 coding DNA: TGTGCCATCAGTGAGTCAACCTCCCTAGCGGGTTCGGCGGTGGGTGAGCAGTTCTTC. The chain uses TRBV10-3 and TRBJ2-1, with TRBD2 matching 8 bases. Trimming took 0 bases from V and 9 from J; bases not matched to a gene: 19. The CDR3 is 19 amino acids. Germline CDR1 and CDR2: ENHRY and SYGVKD.

The chain links TRBV4-2 to TRBJ1-1, with D perhaps matching TRBD1 (6 bases). The germline V gene encodes CDR1 LGHNA and CDR2 YNFKEQ. Trimming removed 5 bases at V and 1 base at J, with 11 bases between. This CDR3 has 14 amino acids. In nucleotides, the CDR3 is TGTGCCAGCAGCGCACAGGGAGGGAACACTGAAGCTTTCTTT. It translates to CASSAQGGNTEAFF.

V and J are TRBV19 and TRBJ1-5; unclear D gene. V lost 7 bases, J lost 0 bases, and 13 bases lay in between. Germline assignment: CDR1 LNHDA and CDR2 SQIVND (reference sequence). There are 15 residues in the CDR3. The CDR3 sequence is CASISDILSNQPQHF. Here the CDR3 DNA reads TGTGCCAGTATTAGTGACATACTTAGCAATCAGCCCCAGCATTTT.

This chain links TRBV9 with TRBJ1-5; TRBD1 is a possible D gene (5 bases). Germline V lookup: CDR1 SGDLS, CDR2 YYNGEE. The CDR3 has 15 residues. V lost 0 bases and J 4 bases, leaving 11 bases between the germline ends. CDR3: CASSVGGRGNQPQHF. The CDR3 DNA is TGTGCCAGCAGCGTAGGGGGACGGGGGAATCAGCCCCAGCATTTT.

The chain recombines TRBV21-1 with TRBJ2-7; the D call in the table, TRBD1, was not verified against the DNA. TRBV21-1 is flagged as a pseudogene. The CDR3 has 17 amino acids. The CDR3: CASSKAQRQGRAYEQYF. In DNA form, the CDR3 reads TGTGCCAGCAGCAAAGCGCAACGGCAGGGAAGGGCCTACGAGCAGTACTTC.

The chain has TRBV10-3 and TRBJ2-5; 9 bases match TRBD2. With 3 bases clipped from V and 5 bases from J, the junction kept 7 bases outside the gene matches. Germline V gives CDR1 ENHRY, CDR2 SYGVKD. The CDR3 has 15 amino acids. The CDR3 DNA is TGTGCCATCAGTGATGCGGGGGGGCGGAGGGAGACCCAGTACTTC. It codes for CAISDAGGRRETQYF.

The J gene is TRBJ1-2, the V gene TRBV28; D call uncertain. The CDR3 spans 12 residues. Germline CDR1 is MDHEN and CDR2 is SYDVKM. The germline V and J ends were trimmed by 6 bases and 3 bases, with 8 bases remaining between them. The CDR3 sequence: CASSTPDYGYTF. CDR3 coding DNA: TGTGCCAGCAGCACGCCGGACTATGGCTACACCTTC.

There are a few counts of this clone. The chain couples TRBV5-4 to TRBJ2-3; 15 bases map to TRBD2. V lost 0 bases, J lost 0 bases, and 5 bases stayed unmatched. There are 19 residues in the CDR3. Germline loops: CDR1 SGHNT, CDR2 YYREEE (reference sequence). CDR3 residues: CASSLEGLAGGYSTDTQYF. The DNA for the CDR3 is TGTGCCAGCAGCTTGGAGGGACTAGCGGGGGGCTACAGCACAGATACGCAGTATTTT.

This chain joins TRBV5-1 and TRBJ2-6, with a weak D call TRBD2 (6 bases). This CDR3 spans 15 amino acids. Per germline, CDR1 SGHRS and CDR2 YFSETQ. V lost 4 bases and J 1 base, leaving 9 bases between the germline ends. The DNA for the CDR3 is TGCGCCAGCAGCGAGGAGGGGTCTGGGGCCAACGTCCTGACTTTC. It yields the protein CASSEEGSGANVLTF.

The J gene is TRBJ1-1, the V gene TRBV11-3; no firm D call. Germline V CDR1 and CDR2: SGHNT, YENEEA. V was cut by 3 bases and J by 3 bases, with 8 bases left in between. CDR3 length: 13 amino acids. CDR3 in DNA: TGTGCCAGCAGCTTGTCGGGGTACACTGAAGCTTTCTTT. Translation gives CASSLSGYTEAFF.

This clone was seen a few times. The chain carries TRBV12-5 and TRBJ2-5; a weak D match, TRBD2 (6 bases). The CDR3 consists of 13 residues. V lost 7 bases to trimming and J lost 9 bases, with 18 bases between them. Germline V gene sequence: CDR1 LGHNT, CDR2 FRNRAP. CDR3: CASAGRGATAQYF. CDR3 sequence (DNA): TGTGCTAGTGCCGGGAGAGGGGCAACGGCCCAGTACTTC.

The V call is TRBV7-2, the J call TRBJ1-2; 8 bases agree with TRBD1. This CDR3 contains 12 residues. Germline assignment: CDR1 SGHTA and CDR2 FQGNSA. J lost 8 bases, V lost 5 bases, and 4 bases had no gene match. CDR3 loop: CASSQDRVGYTF. CDR3 nucleotide sequence: TGTGCCAGCAGCCAGGACAGGGTCGGCTACACCTTC. Complete variable domain (other parts from reference TRBV7-2 and TRBJ1-2): GAGVSQSPSNKVTEKGKDVELRCDPISGHTALYWYRQSLGQGLEFLIYFQGNSAPDKSGLPSDRFSAERTGGSVSTLTIQRTQQEDSAVYLCASSQDRVGYTFGSGTRLTVV.

The chain employs TRBV6-2 or TRBV6-3 and TRBJ2-1; TRBD2 aligns across 8 bases. Germline CDR1 MNHEY, CDR2 SVGEGT. With V trimmed by 2 bases and J by 3 bases, 6 bases remained unmatched. CDR3 length: 16 amino acids. The CDR3 DNA follows: TGTGCCAGCAGTTACCCCCGGGGGGGCAGCTACAATGAGCAGTTCTTC. Its translation is CASSYPRGGSYNEQFF.

The V call is TRBV4-3, the J call TRBJ1-1; the D is unclear. The CDR3 is 16 amino acids. CDR1 is LGHNA, CDR2 YSLEER, per germline. Trimming removed 0 bases from V and 0 bases from J, with 11 bases in between. CDR3 amino acids: CASSQDFTPMNTEAFF. CDR3 DNA sequence: TGCGCCAGCAGCCAAGATTTTACCCCCATGAACACTGAAGCTTTCTTT.

The CDR3 protein is CASKLDRGSNSNQPQHF. CDR3 DNA: TGTGCCAGTAAGTTAGATCGGGGCTCGAATAGCAATCAGCCCCAGCATTTT. The chain carries TRBV19 and TRBJ1-5; D might be TRBD1 (5 bases). Trimming left V 7 bases short and J 0 bases short, with 19 bases between. This CDR3 is built from 17 residues. CDR1 is LNHDA and CDR2 is SQIVND in the germline V gene (reference sequence).

The rearrangement uses TRBV6-6 and TRBJ2-5; TRBD1 is a possible D gene (6 bases). The CDR3 covers 12 residues. V dropped 8 bases and J dropped 2 bases, with 9 bases sitting between them. Germline V gene sequence: CDR1 MNHNY, CDR2 SVGAGI (reference sequence). The CDR3 sequence: CASGTIQETQYF. CDR3 DNA: TGTGCCAGCGGGACAATTCAAGAGACCCAGTACTTC.

The chain joins TRBV15 to TRBJ1-6; no definite D call. This CDR3 has 13 amino acids. V lost 5 bases, J lost 9 bases, and 11 bases lay in between. Germline CDR1 and CDR2: LNHNV and YYDKDF (reference sequence). The CDR3 spells CATSPIAFSPLHF. DNA of the CDR3: TGTGCCACCAGCCCCATTGCGTTTTCACCCCTCCACTTT.